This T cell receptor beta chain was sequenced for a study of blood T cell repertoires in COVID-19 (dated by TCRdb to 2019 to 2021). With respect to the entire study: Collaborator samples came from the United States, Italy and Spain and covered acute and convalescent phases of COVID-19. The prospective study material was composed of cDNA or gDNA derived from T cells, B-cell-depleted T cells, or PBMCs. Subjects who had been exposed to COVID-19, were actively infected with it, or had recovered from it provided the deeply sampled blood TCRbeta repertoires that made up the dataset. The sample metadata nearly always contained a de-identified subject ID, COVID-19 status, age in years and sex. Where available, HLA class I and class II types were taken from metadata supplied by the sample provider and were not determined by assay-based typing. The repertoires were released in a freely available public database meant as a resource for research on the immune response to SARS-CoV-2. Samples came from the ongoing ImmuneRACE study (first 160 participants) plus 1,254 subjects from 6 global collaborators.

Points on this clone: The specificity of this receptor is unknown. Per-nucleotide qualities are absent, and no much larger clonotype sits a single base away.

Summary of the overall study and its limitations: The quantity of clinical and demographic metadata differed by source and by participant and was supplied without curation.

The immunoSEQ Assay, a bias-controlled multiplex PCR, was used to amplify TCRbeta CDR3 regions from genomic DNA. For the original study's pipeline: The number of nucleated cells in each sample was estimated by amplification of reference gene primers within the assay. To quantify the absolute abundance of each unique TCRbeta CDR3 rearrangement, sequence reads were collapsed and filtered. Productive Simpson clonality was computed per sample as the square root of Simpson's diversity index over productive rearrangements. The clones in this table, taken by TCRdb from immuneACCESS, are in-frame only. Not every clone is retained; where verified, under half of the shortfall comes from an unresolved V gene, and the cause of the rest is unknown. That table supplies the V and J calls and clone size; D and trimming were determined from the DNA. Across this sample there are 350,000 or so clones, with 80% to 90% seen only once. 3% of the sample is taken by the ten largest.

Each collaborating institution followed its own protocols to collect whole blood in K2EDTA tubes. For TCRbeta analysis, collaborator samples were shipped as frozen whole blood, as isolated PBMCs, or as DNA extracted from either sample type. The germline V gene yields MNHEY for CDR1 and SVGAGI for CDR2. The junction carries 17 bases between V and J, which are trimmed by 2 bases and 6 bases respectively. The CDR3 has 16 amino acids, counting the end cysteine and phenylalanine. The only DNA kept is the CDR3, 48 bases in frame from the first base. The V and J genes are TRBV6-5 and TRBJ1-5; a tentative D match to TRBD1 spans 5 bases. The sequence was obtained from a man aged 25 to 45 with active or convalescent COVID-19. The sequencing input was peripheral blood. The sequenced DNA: TGTGCCAGCAGTTACGAACGGGTGGGGCAGGGTCAGCCCCAGCATTTT. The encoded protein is CASSYERVGQGQPQHF.